This T cell receptor beta chain was sequenced for a study of CD8 T cells in Susac syndrome. cDNA came from roughly 0.47 to 1 ug RNA primed by random hexamers. From the immunoSEQ multiplex PCR reads, TCRdb called clonotypes with MiXCR, one entry per CDR3 protein. The sample yields about 190,000 distinct CDR3 sequences, approximately 95% seen once. Study-wide results and limits: Individuals included in the TCR sequencing and HLA analysis were acknowledged by the study to be relatively few in number.

A remark on this clonotype: Its target is not known.

After removal of 4 bases from V and 3 bases from J, the junction contained 7 bases not matched to a gene. The CDR3 contains 16 residues. Germline assignment: CDR1 SGDLS and CDR2 YYNGEE. The sample taken for sequencing was CD8+ T cells from PBMCs. The clonotype originates from a human donor with Susac syndrome. The chain carries TRBV9 and TRBJ2-1; 10 nucleotides agree with TRBD2. CDR3 DNA: TGTGCCAGCAGCCCCATAGGACTAGCGGTCTACAATGAGCAGTTCTTC. Encoded protein: CASSPIGLAVYNEQFF.